What follows are 19 T cell receptor beta chains derived from one specimen sequenced in a study of breast tumors, draining lymph nodes, adjacent tissues. TCRdb processed the multiplex PCR reads anew with MiXCR; each CDR3 protein has one entry. Of 50,000 to 85,000 distinct CDR3 sequences listed, approximately 47% are singletons. The sequenced material came from breast tumor tissue. The receptor set was obtained from a female donor with breast cancer. Some clones in this sample may be carry-over from other donors' samples.

With regard to this clonotype: The conserved closing phenylalanine or tryptophan is absent in this CDR3, likely reflecting a read error. The limits of the CDR3 on the DNA are not certain, so only TCRdb's listed CDR3 is given. The chain uses TRBV6-5 and TRBJ2-3; TRBD1, the table's D call, lacks a check against the DNA. CDR1 and CDR2 (germline): MNHEY, SVGAGI. With termini counted, the CDR3 has 10 amino acids. The CDR3 here is CASSRAGTFY.

The chain couples TRBV19 to TRBJ1-4; no reliable D call. The germline V gene encodes CDR1 LNHDA and CDR2 SQIVND (reference sequence). The CDR3 totals 17 residues. V was pared by 2 bases and J by 3 bases, with 16 bases between. The CDR3: CASSIRAGTEANEKLFF. For the CDR3, the DNA is TGTGCCAGTAGTATAAGGGCGGGCACTGAAGCTAATGAAAAACTGTTTTTT.

The sample holds many counts of this clonotype. The chain couples TRBV19 to TRBJ1-1, with D maybe TRBD1 (5 bases). V was clipped by 9 bases and J by 4 bases, with 9 bases between them. This CDR3 has 11 residues. Germline V gene data show CDR1 as LNHDA and CDR2 as SQIVND (reference sequence). The CDR3 sequence: CASQGGTEAFF. Written as DNA, the CDR3 is TGTGCCAGCCAGGGAGGCACTGAAGCTTTCTTT.

This chain links TRBV7-9 with TRBJ2-1; D not certain. Trimming took 4 bases from V and 8 from J, leaving 12 bases between them. The CDR3 runs to 13 residues. The germline CDR1 and CDR2 sequences are SEHNR and FQNEAQ (reference sequence). The CDR3 DNA reads TGTGCCAGCAGCTCTAGAAGGTTCGATGAGCAGTTCTTC. Its protein product is CASSSRRFDEQFF.

By proportion, this clonotype is medium-sized. This CDR3 is CASSLAGTQSPLHF. The CDR3 DNA reads as TGTGCCAGCAGCTTAGCTGGGACACAATCACCCCTCCACTTT. The chain joins TRBV7-6 to TRBJ1-6; D may be TRBD1 (6 bases). The CDR3 extends over 14 amino acids. Germline values: CDR1 SGHVS, CDR2 FNYEAQ. V lost 0 bases and J lost 10, with 10 bases in between.

This sequence joins TRBV7-8 and TRBJ2-4; TRBD2 might be the D (6 bases). CDR3 length: 14 residues. The germline V gene encodes CDR1 SGHVS and CDR2 FQNEAQ. Trimming cost V 0 bases and J 5 bases, with 8 bases left between them. The CDR3 nucleotides read TGTGCCAGCAGCTTAGCGGGACTTGAAAACATTCAGTACTTC. It yields the protein CASSLAGLENIQYF. The variable domain in full, with the rest retrieved from reference TRBV7-8 and TRBJ2-4, is GAGVSQSPRYKVAKRGQDVALRCDPISGHVSLFWYQQALGQGPEFLTYFQNEAQLDKSGLPSDRFFAERPEGSVSTLKIQRTQQEDSAVYLCASSLAGLENIQYFGAGTRLSVL.

To note about this clonotype: Its ends do not fully match the called genes, so a read error is possible. This chain joins TRBV20-1 and TRBJ2-3, with 12 bases fitting TRBD1. Germline assignment: CDR1 DFQATT and CDR2 SNEGSKA (reference sequence). This CDR3 has 16 amino acids. The CDR3 loop reads CSALGGTGGLWETQYF. CDR3 DNA: TGCAGTGCCCTCGGGGGGACAGGGGGCTTGTGGGAGACCCAGTACTTT.

V gene TRBV20-1 combines with J gene TRBJ2-1; maybe TRBD2 (6 bases). Germline CDR1 and CDR2: DFQATT and SNEGSKA (reference sequence). V gave up 0 bases and J gave up 3 bases, with 24 bases separating them. The CDR3 contains 19 residues. The CDR3 sequence is CSARETLTSYWEVYNEQFF. DNA of the CDR3: TGCAGTGCTAGAGAGACCTTGACGAGCTACTGGGAGGTCTACAATGAGCAGTTCTTC.

This chain uses TRBV10-3 with TRBJ2-3; 7 positions match TRBD1. V was clipped by 6 bases and J by 1 base; unmatched bases: 10. Germline-derived CDR1 and CDR2 are ENHRY and SYGVKD. This CDR3 has 16 amino acids. CDR3 sequence reads: CAISRDSYTRTDTQYF. The CDR3 bases are TGTGCCATCAGCCGGGACAGTTACACTCGCACAGATACGCAGTATTTT.

A remark on this clonotype: The CDR3 end shows no conserved phenylalanine or tryptophan, and so a read error is likely. The rearrangement links TRBV5-4 to TRBJ2-1; TRBD1 matches at 8 bases. V was clipped by 4 bases and J by 1 base; unmatched bases: 10. The CDR3 covers 17 residues. In germline, CDR1 is SGHNT, CDR2 YYREEE (reference sequence). CDR3 amino acids: CASSHGTGTVSYNEQFL. The CDR3 DNA reads as TGTGCCAGCAGCCACGGGACAGGAACTGTTTCCTACAATGAGCAGTTCCTC.

For this clonotype: One base away lies a much larger clone, so this may be a sequencing read error. CDR3 sequence: CASSPDRTEGSEYF. The CDR3 DNA reads as TGTGCCAGCTCTCCCGATAGGACGGAGGGATCTGAGTACTTC. V and J are TRBV18 and TRBJ2-7; D perhaps matches TRBD2 (6 bases). The length of the CDR3 is 14 residues. From germline, CDR1 is KGHSH and CDR2 LQKENI. Deletions cut 6 bases from V and 11 bases from J, with 23 bases between.

In this sample, this clonotype turned up many times. This sequence joins TRBV15 and TRBJ2-1; TRBD2 matches 9 bases. Trimming cost V 1 base and J 0 bases; bases outside gene matches: 7. Germline loops: CDR1 LNHNV, CDR2 YYDKDF (reference sequence). The CDR3 has 18 amino acids. CDR3 in DNA: TGTGCCACCAGCAGAGGGTTGAGTAGCGGGAGCTCCTACAATGAGCAGTTCTTC. Translated: CATSRGLSSGSSYNEQFF.

This clonotype has a count of ten or more. The gene calls are TRBV9 and TRBJ2-2, with TRBD1 as a possible D gene (6 bases). Germline assignment: CDR1 SGDLS and CDR2 YYNGEE. Trimming took off 0 bases at V and 3 bases at J, with 12 bases between the two ends. The CDR3 contains 16 residues. The DNA for the CDR3 is TGTGCCAGCAGCGTAGAGGACAGAGCCTACACCGGGGAGCTGTTTTTT. Encoded protein: CASSVEDRAYTGELFF.

J is TRBJ1-4 and V is TRBV15; D unresolved. This CDR3 is 15 amino acids long. Trimming took 1 base from V and 0 from J, leaving 6 bases between them. Germline V gene data show CDR1 as LNHNV and CDR2 as YYDKDF (reference sequence). In nucleotides, the CDR3 is TGTGCCACCAGCAGAGTAGGTGCAACTAATGAAAAACTGTTTTTT. Residues: CATSRVGATNEKLFF.

The V gene is TRBV19, the J gene TRBJ2-3; TRBD1 matches at 7 bases. Germline V gene sequence: CDR1 LNHDA, CDR2 SQIVND (reference sequence). This CDR3 contains 23 residues. Trimming took 3 bases from V and 2 from J; bases not matched to a gene: 29. CDR3 residues: CASSISPLGTEDLYEQYTDTQYF. The CDR3 region has the DNA TGTGCCAGTAGTATCTCCCCACTCGGGACAGAGGATCTCTACGAGCAGTACACAGATACGCAGTATTTT.

This clonotype was observed once. With a much larger clone just one base away, this may be a read error. CDR3 region: CASGHNAGLARNIQYF. The CDR3, as DNA: TGTGCCAGCGGCCATAATGCTGGTCTAGCCAGAAACATTCAGTACTTC. The chain employs TRBV12-3 or TRBV12-4 and TRBJ2-4; weak D call: TRBD2 (5 bases). This CDR3 region has 16 residues.

This clonotype was found many times. V and J are TRBV7-3 and TRBJ1-2; perhaps TRBD1 as D (6 bases). The V end lost 1 base, the J end lost 6 bases, and 12 bases lay between the germline ends. Germline CDR1 reads SGHTA; CDR2 reads FQGTGA. The CDR3 has 14 amino acids. The CDR3 is CASSLRGGRNGYTF. Written as DNA, the CDR3 is TGTGCCAGCAGCTTAAGGGGGGGGCGGAATGGCTACACCTTC. The complete variable domain, with remaining parts taken from reference TRBV7-3 and TRBJ1-2, reads GAGVSQTPSNKVTEKGKYVELRCDPISGHTALYWYRQSLGQGPEFLIYFQGTGAADDSGLPNDRFFAVRPEGSVSTLKIQRTERGDSAVYLCASSLRGGRNGYTFGSGTRLTVV.

At least ten counts were recorded for this clonotype. The chain couples TRBV25-1 to TRBJ2-7; 10 bases fit TRBD1. There are 14 residues in the CDR3. The V gene's germline CDR1 is MGHDK and CDR2 SYGVNS. The ends lost 8 bases at V and 4 bases at J; junction bases unmatched: 8. Written as DNA, the CDR3 is TGTGCCAGCTTCCGGACAGGGGGTTTTTACGAGCAGTACTTC. This translates into CASFRTGGFYEQYF.

This clonotype is medium-sized in the sample. The rearrangement uses TRBV7-2 and TRBJ2-7, with D possibly matching TRBD1 (7 bases). The V gene's germline CDR1 is SGHTA and CDR2 FQGNSA. The CDR3 covers 15 residues. With 5 bases removed from V and 7 bases from J, the gap between germline ends came to 21 bases. The CDR3: CASSQRQGLYGEQYF. The DNA for the CDR3 is TGTGCCAGCAGCCAGAGACAGGGACTGTACGGTGAGCAGTACTTC.